This passage covers 15 T cell receptor beta chains from one sample sequenced in a study of human T cells and chemical hapten exposure. TCRdb reprocessed the RACE reads with MiXCR, giving one entry per CDR3 protein. Of about 120,000 distinct CDR3 sequences in the sample, roughly 15% were seen once. The time point here: patch test 1, 2 weeks after DPC sensitization. Treatment of the sample: therapeutic diphenylcyclopropenone sensitization with weekly scalp DPC. The source material was whole blood, sampled in connection with sensitization to the hapten diphenylcyclopropenone (DPC). The origin of the receptors is a young man with alopecia areata. Some clones in this sample may be carry-over from other donors' samples.

This chain joins TRBV12-3 or TRBV12-4 and TRBJ2-1; TRBD2 might be the D (7 bases). V gave up 6 bases and J gave up 6 bases, with 15 bases separating them. This CDR3 spans 14 amino acids. The chain's CDR3 is CASRPGGLPNEQFF. As DNA, the CDR3 is TGTGCCAGCAGGCCGGGGGGCCTTCCCAATGAGCAGTTCTTC.

This clonotype was recorded a few times. This chain uses TRBV11-2 with TRBJ2-7; a weak D match, TRBD2 (6 bases). The CDR3 length is 13 residues. V gave up 5 bases and J gave up 6 bases, with 14 bases separating them. Germline CDR1 reads SGHAT; CDR2 reads FQNNGV. In nucleotides, the CDR3 is TGTGCCAGCAGCCAAGCGGGTCCGGGCGAGCAGTACGTC. Translating it yields CASSQAGPGEQYV.

The gene calls are TRBV6-6 and TRBJ1-1; 8 bases align to TRBD1. The CDR3 is made up of 12 amino acids. Germline values: CDR1 MNHNY, CDR2 SVGAGI (reference sequence). J was trimmed by 6 bases and V by 5 bases; bases with no gene match: 2. CDR3: CASSQQGAEAFF. The CDR3 DNA reads TGTGCCAGCAGTCAACAGGGGGCTGAAGCTTTCTTT.

The rearrangement links TRBV18 to TRBJ1-5, with D tentatively TRBD1 (5 bases). This CDR3 is 14 amino acids long. Trimming took off 3 bases at V and 7 bases at J, with 13 bases between the two ends. Germline CDR1 and CDR2: KGHSH and LQKENI. The CDR3 is CASSPHPTVQPQHF. CDR3 nucleotide sequence: TGTGCCAGCTCACCCCACCCGACAGTCCAGCCCCAGCATTTT. Filled out from reference TRBV18 and TRBJ1-5, the complete variable domain reads NAGVMQNPRHLVRRRGQEARLRCSPMKGHSHVYWYRQLPEEGLKFMVYLQKENIIDESGMPKERFSAEFPKEGPSILRIQQVVRGDSAAYFCASSPHPTVQPQHFGDGTRLSIL.

This clonotype appeared many times. This rearrangement joins TRBV7-9 to TRBJ1-1, with 8 bases lining up with TRBD1. The germline gives CDR1 SEHNR, CDR2 FQNEAQ (reference sequence). The length of the CDR3 is 16 residues. V lost 6 bases, J lost 1 base, and 10 bases stayed unmatched. The CDR3 sequence: CASRGQDLLANTEAFF. The DNA for the CDR3 is TGTGCCAGCAGGGGACAGGACCTCCTGGCGAACACTGAAGCTTTCTTT.

A few counts support this clonotype. V usage is TRBV3-1 and J usage is TRBJ2-1; no clear D. The V end was cut by 7 bases, the J end by 0 bases, with 7 bases between. This CDR3 spans 13 amino acids. Germline V gene data show CDR1 as LGHDT and CDR2 as YNNKEL (reference sequence). CDR3 region: CASTSSSYNEQFF. In nucleotides, the CDR3 is TGTGCCAGCACATCAAGCTCCTACAATGAGCAGTTCTTC.

This clonotype has a handful of counts. V and J are TRBV29-1 and TRBJ1-1; D is uncertain. CDR1 and CDR2 (germline): SQVTM, ANQGSEA. The CDR3 extends over 11 amino acids. V was cut by 6 bases and J by 1 base, with 6 bases left in between. The CDR3 loop is CSVTPNTEAFF. The DNA of the CDR3 is TGCAGCGTCACCCCGAACACTGAAGCTTTCTTT.

This chain joins TRBV6-1 and TRBJ2-7; weak D call: TRBD2 (5 bases). V lost 3 bases and J 2 bases, leaving 8 bases between the germline ends. This CDR3 comprises 13 residues. Germline CDR1 MNHNS, CDR2 SASEGT. The CDR3 reads CASSESGAYEQYV. Here the CDR3 DNA reads TGTGCCAGCAGTGAGTCCGGGGCCTACGAGCAGTACGTC.

This clonotype has a handful of counts. The chain couples TRBV7-7 to TRBJ2-5, with 8 bases identical to TRBD1. J gave up 6 bases and V 0 bases, and 9 bases lay outside the gene matches. The CDR3 extends over 16 amino acids. Germline-derived CDR1 and CDR2 are SSHAT and FNYEAQ (reference sequence). The CDR3, as DNA: TGTGCCAGCAGCTTAGCGACGGCAGGGGGCACGAAGACCCAGTACTTC. Protein sequence: CASSLATAGGTKTQYF.

The chain couples TRBV5-1 to TRBJ1-5, with 7 bases identical to TRBD1. Per germline, CDR1 SGHRS and CDR2 YFSETQ. The CDR3 has 13 amino acids. Losses at the gene ends were 4 bases for V and 6 bases for J; bases not matched to a gene: 4. In nucleotides, the CDR3 is TGCGCCAGCAGCCCTACAGGGGCTCAGCCCCAGCATTTT. Protein sequence: CASSPTGAQPQHF.

This clonotype showed up many times. The chain recombines TRBV2 with TRBJ2-4, with D perhaps TRBD1 (5 bases). The CDR3 loop spans 11 amino acids. In germline, CDR1 is SNHLY, CDR2 FYNNEI. The V gene lost 6 bases and the J gene lost 5 bases, with 5 bases spanning the gap. The CDR3 spells CASSRENIQYF. The CDR3 DNA reads as TGTGCCAGCAGCAGGGAAAACATTCAGTACTTC. Together with reference TRBV2 and TRBJ2-4, the CDR3 gives the full variable domain: EPEVTQTPSHQVTQMGQEVILRCVPISNHLYFYWYRQILGQKVEFLVSFYNNEISEKSEIFDDQFSVERPDGSNFTLKIRSTKLEDSAMYFCASSRENIQYFGAGTRLSVL.

The V gene is TRBV5-1, the J gene TRBJ2-6; D is unresolved. The CDR3 is 17 amino acids. V was cut by 1 base and J by 0 bases, with 11 bases left in between. Germline assignment: CDR1 SGHRS and CDR2 YFSETQ. The CDR3 nucleotides are TGCGCCAGCAGCTTGACCGGATTTAGCTCTGGGGCCAACGTCCTGACTTTC. Amino acid sequence: CASSLTGFSSGANVLTF.

This chain connects TRBV7-9 to TRBJ1-1, with no clear D. CDR1 and CDR2 from the germline V gene are SEHNR and FQNEAQ (reference sequence). CDR3 length equals 13 residues. Trimming pared 3 bases from V and 3 bases from J, leaving 8 bases between. The CDR3 region has the DNA TGTGCCAGCAGCTTTGAGCTGTACACTGAAGCTTTCTTT. This encodes CASSFELYTEAFF. Combining the CDR3 with reference TRBV7-9 and TRBJ1-1 gives the whole variable domain DTGVSQNPRHKITKRGQNVTFRCDPISEHNRLYWYRQTLGQGPEFLTYFQNEAQLEKSRLLSDRFSAERPKGSFSTLEIQRTEQGDSAMYLCASSFELYTEAFFGQGTRLTVV.

This clonotype has ten or more counts. The chain recombines TRBV20-1 with TRBJ1-4; no clear D. This CDR3 contains 15 residues. Between the trimmed V and J ends, which lost 0 bases and 6 bases, there was a span of 14 bases. Germline V gene data show CDR1 as DFQATT and CDR2 as SNEGSKA (reference sequence). The CDR3 region is CSARDFSFDDEKLFF. The CDR3 nucleotides read TGCAGTGCTAGAGATTTCTCTTTTGACGATGAAAAACTGTTTTTT.

The chain is built from TRBV29-1 and TRBJ2-1; TRBD2 might be the D (5 bases). The V gene lost 0 bases and the J gene lost 5 bases, with 17 bases spanning the gap. Germline V gene lookup returns CDR1 SQVTM and CDR2 ANQGSEA. There are 16 residues in the CDR3. The CDR3 sequence: CSVEDPSAVPHNEQFF. For the CDR3, the DNA is TGCAGCGTTGAAGATCCCTCAGCGGTTCCCCACAATGAGCAGTTCTTC.